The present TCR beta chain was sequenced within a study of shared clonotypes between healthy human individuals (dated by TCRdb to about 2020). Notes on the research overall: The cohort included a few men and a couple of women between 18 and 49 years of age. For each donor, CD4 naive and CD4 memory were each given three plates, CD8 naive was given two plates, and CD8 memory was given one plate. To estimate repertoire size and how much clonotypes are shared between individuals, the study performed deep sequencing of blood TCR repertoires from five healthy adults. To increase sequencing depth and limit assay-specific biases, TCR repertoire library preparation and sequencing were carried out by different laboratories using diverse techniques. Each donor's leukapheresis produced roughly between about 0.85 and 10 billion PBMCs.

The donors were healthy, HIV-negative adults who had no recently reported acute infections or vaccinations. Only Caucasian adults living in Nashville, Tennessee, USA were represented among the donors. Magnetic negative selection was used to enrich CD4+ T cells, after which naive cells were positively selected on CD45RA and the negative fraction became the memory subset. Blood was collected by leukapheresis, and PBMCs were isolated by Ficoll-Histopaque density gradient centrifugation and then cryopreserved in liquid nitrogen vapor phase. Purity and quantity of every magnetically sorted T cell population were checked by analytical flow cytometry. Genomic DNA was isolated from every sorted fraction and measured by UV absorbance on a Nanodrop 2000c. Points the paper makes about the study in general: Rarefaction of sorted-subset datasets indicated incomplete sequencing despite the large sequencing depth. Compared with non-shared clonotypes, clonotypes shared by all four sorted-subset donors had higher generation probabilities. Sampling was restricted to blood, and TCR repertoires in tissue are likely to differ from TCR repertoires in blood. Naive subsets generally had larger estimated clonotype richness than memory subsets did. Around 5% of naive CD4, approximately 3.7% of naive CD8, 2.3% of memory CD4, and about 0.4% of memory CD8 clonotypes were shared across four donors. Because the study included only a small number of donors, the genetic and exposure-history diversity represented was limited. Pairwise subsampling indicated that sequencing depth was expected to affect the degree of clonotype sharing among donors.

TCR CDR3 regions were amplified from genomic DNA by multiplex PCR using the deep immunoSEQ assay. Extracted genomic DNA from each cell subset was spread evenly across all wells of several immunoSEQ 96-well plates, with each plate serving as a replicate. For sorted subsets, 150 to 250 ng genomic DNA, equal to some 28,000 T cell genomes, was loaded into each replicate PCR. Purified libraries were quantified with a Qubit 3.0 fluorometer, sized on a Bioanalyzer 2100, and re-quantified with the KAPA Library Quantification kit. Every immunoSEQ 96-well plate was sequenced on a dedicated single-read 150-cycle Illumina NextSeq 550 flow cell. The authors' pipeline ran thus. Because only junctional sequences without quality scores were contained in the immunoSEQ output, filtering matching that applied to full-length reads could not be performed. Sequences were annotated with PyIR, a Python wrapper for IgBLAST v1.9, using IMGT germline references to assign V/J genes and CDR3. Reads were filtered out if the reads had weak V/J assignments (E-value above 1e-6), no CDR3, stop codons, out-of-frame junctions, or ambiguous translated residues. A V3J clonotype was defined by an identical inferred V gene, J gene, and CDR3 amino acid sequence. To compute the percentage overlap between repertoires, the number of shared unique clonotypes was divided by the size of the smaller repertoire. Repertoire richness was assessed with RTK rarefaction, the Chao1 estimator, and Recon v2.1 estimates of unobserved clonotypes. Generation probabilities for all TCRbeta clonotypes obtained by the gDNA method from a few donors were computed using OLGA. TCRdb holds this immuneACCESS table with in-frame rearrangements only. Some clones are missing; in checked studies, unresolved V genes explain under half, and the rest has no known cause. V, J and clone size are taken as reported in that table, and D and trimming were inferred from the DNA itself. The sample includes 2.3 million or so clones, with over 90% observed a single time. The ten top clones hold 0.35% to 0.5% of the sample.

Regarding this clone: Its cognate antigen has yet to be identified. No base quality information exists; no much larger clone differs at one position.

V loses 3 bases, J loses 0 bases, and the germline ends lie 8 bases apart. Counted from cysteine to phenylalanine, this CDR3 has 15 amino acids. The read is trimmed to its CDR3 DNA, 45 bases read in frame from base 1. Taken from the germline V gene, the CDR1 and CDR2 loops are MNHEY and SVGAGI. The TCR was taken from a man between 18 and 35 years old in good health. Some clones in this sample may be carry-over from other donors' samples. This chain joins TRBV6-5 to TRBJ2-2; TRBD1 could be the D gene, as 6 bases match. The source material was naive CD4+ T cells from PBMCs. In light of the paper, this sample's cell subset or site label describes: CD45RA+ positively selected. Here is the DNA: TGTGCCAGCAGTTATAGGACAGCGAACACCGGGGAGCTGTTTTTT. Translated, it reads CASSYRTANTGELFF.